The next 8 T cell receptor beta chains were all read from a single sample in a study of T cell responses to AZD1222 COVID-19 vaccine. Clones were sequenced by immunoSEQ multiplex PCR, and TCRdb holds only the in-frame ones, with some missing. This sample has some 140,000 clones, with roughly 91% found just once. The sequencing here drew on peripheral blood, taken 28 days after the second AZD1222 dose. Receptors were obtained from an adult who received the AZD1222 COVID-19 vaccine.

This chain links TRBV9 with TRBJ2-2; D possibly corresponds to TRBD2 (5 bases). CDR1 and CDR2 (germline): SGDLS, YYNGEE. Trimming pared 1 base from V and 7 bases from J, leaving 8 bases between. This CDR3 is 13 amino acids long. DNA of the CDR3: TGTGCCAGCAGCGTACGGGATGGCGGGGAGCTGTTTTTT. It is translated as CASSVRDGGELFF.

This chain joins TRBV3-1 (or the pseudogene TRBV3-2) and TRBJ2-1; D possibly corresponds to TRBD1 (6 bases). The V gene's germline CDR1 is LGHDT and CDR2 YNNKEL (reference sequence). The CDR3 is 15 residues long. V was cut by 0 bases and J by 6 bases, with 12 bases left in between. DNA of the CDR3: TGTGCCAGCAGCCAAGATTATGAAGGGGGCAATGAGCAGTTCTTC. Its protein is CASSQDYEGGNEQFF.

This chain joins TRBV3-1 (or the pseudogene TRBV3-2) and TRBJ2-3; 8 bases line up with TRBD2. The J segment lost 1 base and the V segment lost 4 bases, leaving 7 bases of the junction unmatched. Germline V gene sequence: CDR1 LGHDT, CDR2 YNNKEL (reference sequence). This CDR3 spans 16 amino acids. The CDR3, as DNA: TGTGCCAGCAGCCCCCGGAGTAGCGGGGGCACAGATACGCAGTATTTT. Translation: CASSPRSSGGTDTQYF.

This chain connects TRBV7-3 to TRBJ2-6; no reliable D call. The CDR3 loop spans 18 amino acids. V lost 0 bases to trimming and J lost 0 bases, with 12 bases between them. Germline CDR1 SGHTA, CDR2 FQGTGA. This CDR3 is CASSLTQGTVSGANVLTF. In DNA, the CDR3 is TGTGCCAGCAGCTTAACCCAAGGCACCGTCTCTGGGGCCAACGTCCTGACTTTC.

The chain joins TRBV11-2 to TRBJ1-4; D is unclear. Germline values: CDR1 SGHAT, CDR2 FQNNGV. V dropped 3 bases and J dropped 5 bases, with 10 bases sitting between them. This CDR3 is 14 amino acids long. CDR3 sequence (DNA): TGTGCCAGCAGCTTTCTTGGCTCAAATGAAAAACTGTTTTTT. Translated: CASSFLGSNEKLFF. Full variable domain (remainder filled in from reference TRBV11-2 and TRBJ1-4): EAGVAQSPRYKIIEKRQSVAFWCNPISGHATLYWYQQILGQGPKLLIQFQNNGVVDDSQLPKDRFSAERLKGVDSTLKIQPAKLEDSAVYLCASSFLGSNEKLFFGSGTQLSVL.

The chain carries TRBV7-8 and TRBJ1-2; the D gene is possibly TRBD1 (5 bases). Trimming cost V 2 bases and J 7 bases, with 20 bases left between them. Germline V CDR1 and CDR2: SGHVS, FQNEAQ. The CDR3 is made up of 16 amino acids. CDR3 loop: CASSLITGGEMVGYTF. The CDR3 nucleotides are TGTGCCAGCAGCTTAATCACAGGTGGAGAGATGGTTGGCTACACCTTC. Full variable domain (rest looked up from reference TRBV7-8 and TRBJ1-2): GAGVSQSPRYKVAKRGQDVALRCDPISGHVSLFWYQQALGQGPEFLTYFQNEAQLDKSGLPSDRFFAERPEGSVSTLKIQRTQQEDSAVYLCASSLITGGEMVGYTFGSGTRLTVV.

In its sample, this clone was seen a few times. The CDR3 nucleotides read TGTGCCAGTAGTGAAGGTATGCACTCCTACGAGCAGTACTTC. It codes for CASSEGMHSYEQYF. V is TRBV19 and J is TRBJ2-7; the D is unclear. The germline V gene encodes CDR1 LNHDA and CDR2 SQIVND (reference sequence). V was clipped by 5 bases and J by 0 bases, with 11 bases between them. This CDR3 has 14 amino acids.

The chain carries TRBV18 and TRBJ1-1; 7 bases align to TRBD1. The trim removed 3 bases at V and 4 bases at J, leaving 8 bases unmatched. Per germline, CDR1 KGHSH and CDR2 LQKENI. The CDR3 is 15 amino acids. The CDR3 spells CASSPTTGRFTEAFF. The CDR3 DNA is TGTGCCAGCTCACCTACGACAGGGCGGTTCACTGAAGCTTTCTTT.